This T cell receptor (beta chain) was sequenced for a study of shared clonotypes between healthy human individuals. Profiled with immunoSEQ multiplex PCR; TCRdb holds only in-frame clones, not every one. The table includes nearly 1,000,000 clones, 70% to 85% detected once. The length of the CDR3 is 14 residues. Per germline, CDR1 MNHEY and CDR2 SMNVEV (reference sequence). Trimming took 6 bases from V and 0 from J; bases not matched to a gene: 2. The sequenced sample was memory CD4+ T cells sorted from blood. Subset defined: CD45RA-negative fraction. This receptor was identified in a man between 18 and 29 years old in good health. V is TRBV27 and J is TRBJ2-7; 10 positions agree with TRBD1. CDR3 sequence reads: CASSRQGASYEQYF. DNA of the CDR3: TGTGCCAGCAGCCGACAGGGGGCCTCCTACGAGCAGTACTTC.